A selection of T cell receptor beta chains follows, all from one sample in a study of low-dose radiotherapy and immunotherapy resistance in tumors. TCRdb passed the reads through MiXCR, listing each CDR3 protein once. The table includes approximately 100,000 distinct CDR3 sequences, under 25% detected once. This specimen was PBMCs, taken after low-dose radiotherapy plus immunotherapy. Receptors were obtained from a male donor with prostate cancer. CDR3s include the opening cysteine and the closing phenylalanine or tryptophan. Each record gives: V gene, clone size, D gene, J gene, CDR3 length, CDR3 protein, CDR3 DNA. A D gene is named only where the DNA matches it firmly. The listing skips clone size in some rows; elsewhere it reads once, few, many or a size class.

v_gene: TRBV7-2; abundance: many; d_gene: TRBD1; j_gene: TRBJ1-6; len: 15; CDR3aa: CASSSGTGTNSPLHF; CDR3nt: TGTGCCAGCAGCTCTGGGACAGGGACGAATTCACCCCTCCACTTT
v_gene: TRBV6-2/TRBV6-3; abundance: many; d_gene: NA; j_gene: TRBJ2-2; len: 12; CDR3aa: CATSRGPGELFF; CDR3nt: TGTGCCACTTCCCGGGGGCCCGGGGAGCTGTTTTTT
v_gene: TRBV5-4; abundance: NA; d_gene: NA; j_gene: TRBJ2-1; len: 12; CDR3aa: CASRGVGGEQFF; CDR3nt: TGTGCCAGCAGGGGTGTCGGGGGTGAGCAGTTCTTC
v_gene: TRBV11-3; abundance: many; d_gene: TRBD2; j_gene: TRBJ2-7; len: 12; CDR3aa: CASSGTSNEQYF; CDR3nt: TGTGCCAGCAGCGGGACTAGTAACGAGCAGTACTTC
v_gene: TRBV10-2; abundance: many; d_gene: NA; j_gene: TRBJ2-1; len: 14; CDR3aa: CASSESVAENEQFF; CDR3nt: TGCGCCAGCAGTGAGTCGGTAGCTGAGAATGAGCAGTTCTTC
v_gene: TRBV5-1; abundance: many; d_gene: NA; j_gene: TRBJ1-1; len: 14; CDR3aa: CASSLGGANTEAFF; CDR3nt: TGCGCCAGCAGCTTGGGTGGGGCGAACACTGAAGCTTTCTTT
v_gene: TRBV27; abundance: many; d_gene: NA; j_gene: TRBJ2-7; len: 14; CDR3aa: CASSPRGARGEQYF; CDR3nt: TGTGCCAGCAGTCCCCGAGGGGCCCGCGGCGAGCAGTACTTC
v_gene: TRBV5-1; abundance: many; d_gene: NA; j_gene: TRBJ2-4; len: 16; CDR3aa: CASSLDRGVAKNIQYF; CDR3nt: TGCGCCAGCAGCTTGGACCGGGGCGTAGCCAAAAACATTCAGTACTTC
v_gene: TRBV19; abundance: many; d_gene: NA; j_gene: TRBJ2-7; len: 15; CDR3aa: CASSSGTPSSYEQYF; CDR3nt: TGTGCCAGTAGTTCCGGGACACCGAGCTCCTACGAGCAGTACTTC
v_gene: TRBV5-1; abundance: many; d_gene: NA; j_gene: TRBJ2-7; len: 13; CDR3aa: CASSSIQGYEQYF; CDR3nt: TGCGCCAGCAGCTCGATACAGGGCTACGAGCAGTACTTC